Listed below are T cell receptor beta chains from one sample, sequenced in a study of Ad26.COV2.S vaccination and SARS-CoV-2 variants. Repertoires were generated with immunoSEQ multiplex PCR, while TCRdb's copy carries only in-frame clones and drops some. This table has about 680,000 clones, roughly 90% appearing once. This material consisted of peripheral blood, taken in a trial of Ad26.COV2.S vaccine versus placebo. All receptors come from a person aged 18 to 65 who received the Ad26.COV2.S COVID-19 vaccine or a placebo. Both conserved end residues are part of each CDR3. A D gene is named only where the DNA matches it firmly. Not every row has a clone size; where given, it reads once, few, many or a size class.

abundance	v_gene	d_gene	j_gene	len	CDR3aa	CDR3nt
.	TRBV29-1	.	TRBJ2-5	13	CSVVRDPTETQYF	TGCAGCGTTGTGAGGGACCCAACCGAGACCCAGTACTTC
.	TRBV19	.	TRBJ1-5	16	CASSIVSGTGNQPQHF	TGTGCCAGTAGTATAGTATCTGGGACGGGGAATCAGCCCCAGCATTTT
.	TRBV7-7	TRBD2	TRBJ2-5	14	CASSQLAGGQTQYF	TGCGCTAGCAGCCAACTAGCGGGAGGTCAGACCCAGTACTTC
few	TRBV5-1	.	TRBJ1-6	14	CASSLVEGKSPLHF	TGCGCCAGCAGCTTGGTGGAGGGGAAGTCACCCCTCCACTTT
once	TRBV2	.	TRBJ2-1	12	CASSAGFGEQFF	TGTGCCAGCAGTGCCGGTTTTGGTGAGCAGTTCTTC
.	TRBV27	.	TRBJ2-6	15	CASSSQDTGANVLTF	TGTGCCAGCAGTTCCCAAGACACTGGGGCCAACGTCCTGACTTTC
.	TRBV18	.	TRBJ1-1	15	CASSPSEMGVTEAFF	TGTGCCAGCTCACCATCCGAGATGGGGGTCACTGAAGCTTTCTTT
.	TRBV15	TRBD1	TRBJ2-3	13	CATSVDRVDTQYF	TGTGCCACCAGCGTAGACAGGGTGGATACGCAGTATTTT
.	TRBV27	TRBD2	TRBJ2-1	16	CASSFLTSGGGNEQFF	TGTGCCAGCAGTTTCCTAACTAGCGGGGGGGGTAATGAGCAGTTCTTC
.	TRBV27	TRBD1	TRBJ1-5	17	CASSPIFDRVSNQPQHF	TGTGCCAGCAGTCCTATATTCGACAGGGTTTCTAATCAGCCCCAGCATTTT
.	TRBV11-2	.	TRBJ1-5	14	CASSHMGLNQPQHF	TGTGCCAGCAGCCACATGGGTCTTAATCAGCCCCAGCATTTT
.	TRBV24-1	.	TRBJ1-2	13	CATSLGFNYGYTF	TGTGCCACCAGTCTGGGATTTAACTATGGCTACACCTTC
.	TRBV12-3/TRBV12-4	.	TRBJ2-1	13	CASSLFGGFEQFF	TGTGCCAGCAGTTTATTCGGTGGGTTTGAGCAGTTCTTC
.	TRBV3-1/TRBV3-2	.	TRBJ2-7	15	CASSQEGYPPREQYF	TGTGCCAGCAGCCAAGAGGGGTACCCACCACGCGAGCAGTACTTC
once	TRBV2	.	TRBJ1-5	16	CASSERRGWGNQPQHF	TGTGCCAGCAGTGAACGAAGGGGCTGGGGCAATCAGCCCCAGCATTTT
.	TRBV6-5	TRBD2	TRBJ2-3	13	CASRTAGTDTQYF	TGTGCCAGCAGAACAGCGGGAACAGATACGCAGTATTTT
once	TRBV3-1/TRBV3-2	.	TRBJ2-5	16	CASSQDPTGSRETQYF	TGTGCCAGCAGCCAAGATCCGACTGGCTCACGGGAGACCCAGTACTTC
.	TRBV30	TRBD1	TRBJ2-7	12	CAWRGGNYEQYF	TGTGCCTGGAGAGGGGGCAACTACGAGCAGTACTTC
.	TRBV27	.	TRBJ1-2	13	CASSFGNHYGYTF	TGTGCCAGCAGTTTCGGCAACCACTATGGCTACACCTTC
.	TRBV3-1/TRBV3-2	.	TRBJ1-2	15	CASSQSPDRQAGYTF	TGTGCCAGCAGCCAAAGTCCCGACAGGCAAGCTGGCTACACCTTC
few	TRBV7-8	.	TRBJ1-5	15	CASSSQGFSNQPQHF	TGTGCCAGCAGCTCACAGGGTTTTAGCAATCAGCCCCAGCATTTT
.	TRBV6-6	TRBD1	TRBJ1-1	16	CASSYSRGRGNTEAFF	TGTGCCAGCAGTTACTCAAGGGGGCGCGGGAACACTGAAGCTTTCTTT
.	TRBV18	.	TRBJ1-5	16	CASSPLSGTSNQPQHF	TGTGCCAGCTCACCACTTTCAGGGACTAGCAATCAGCCCCAGCATTTT
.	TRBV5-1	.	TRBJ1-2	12	CASSEGQTGYTF	TGCGCCAGCAGCGAGGGACAAACTGGCTACACCTTC
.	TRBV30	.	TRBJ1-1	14	CAWTPTPRNTEAFF	TGTGCCTGGACCCCCACCCCCCGAAACACTGAAGCTTTCTTT
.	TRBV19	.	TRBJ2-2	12	CASSIHNGELFF	TGTGCCAGTAGTATACACAACGGGGAGCTGTTTTTT
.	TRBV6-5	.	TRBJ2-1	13	CASKIGGGDEQFF	TGTGCCAGCAAGATAGGGGGGGGTGATGAGCAGTTCTTC
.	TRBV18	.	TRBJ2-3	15	CASSSQTASTDTQYF	TGTGCCAGCTCATCCCAGACAGCTAGCACAGATACGCAGTATTTT
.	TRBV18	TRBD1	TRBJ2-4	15	CASSPTTGTVDIQYF	TGTGCCAGCTCACCGACGACAGGGACAGTGGACATTCAGTACTTC
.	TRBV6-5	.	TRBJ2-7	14	CASSYSSPSYEQYF	TGTGCCAGCAGTTACTCGAGCCCTTCGTACGAGCAGTACTTC
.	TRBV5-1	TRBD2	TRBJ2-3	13	CASRGREADTQYF	TGCGCCAGCAGAGGGCGGGAGGCAGATACGCAGTATTTT
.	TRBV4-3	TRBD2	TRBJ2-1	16	CASSQEPSGSYNEQFF	TGCGCCAGCAGCCAAGAGCCTAGCGGGAGCTACAATGAGCAGTTCTTC
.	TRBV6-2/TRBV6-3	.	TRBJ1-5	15	CASSYSKGVRQPQHF	TGTGCCAGCAGTTACTCGAAGGGGGTTAGACAGCCCCAGCATTTT
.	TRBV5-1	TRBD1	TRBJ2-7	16	CASSLGGTDTSYEQYF	TGCGCCAGCAGCTTGGGAGGGACAGACACCTCCTACGAGCAGTACTTC
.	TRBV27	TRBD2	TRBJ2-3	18	CASSFLSGLAAPTDTQYF	TGTGCCAGCAGTTTCCTCTCGGGACTAGCGGCTCCCACAGATACGCAGTATTTT
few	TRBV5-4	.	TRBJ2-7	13	CASSFRDHYEQYF	TGTGCCAGCAGCTTTCGGGATCACTACGAGCAGTACTTC
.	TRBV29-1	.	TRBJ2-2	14	CSGRRGVGAGELFF	TGCAGCGGGCGCAGGGGCGTGGGGGCCGGGGAGCTGTTTTTT
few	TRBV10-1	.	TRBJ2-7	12	CASGDSYDGQYF	TGCGCCAGCGGGGACTCCTACGATGGGCAGTACTTC
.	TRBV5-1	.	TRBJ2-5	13	CASRTAVQETQYF	TGCGCCAGTCGGACAGCCGTCCAAGAGACCCAGTACTTC
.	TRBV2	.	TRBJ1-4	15	CASSGEGTTNEKLFF	TGTGCCAGCAGTGGTGAGGGCACAACTAATGAAAAACTGTTTTTT
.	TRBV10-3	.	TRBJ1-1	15	CAITNIRTDLTEAFF	TGTGCCATCACTAATATTAGGACAGATCTCACTGAAGCTTTCTTT
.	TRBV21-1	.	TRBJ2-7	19	CASSKGGAGCPPRTYEQYF	TGTGCCAGCAGCAAAGGGGGGGCGGGATGCCCTCCTCGGACCTACGAGCAGTACTTC
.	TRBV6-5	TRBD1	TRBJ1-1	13	CASRTGGPTEAFF	TGTGCCAGCAGGACAGGGGGACCCACTGAAGCTTTCTTT